Presented here are 8 T cell receptor beta chains from one specimen sequenced in a study of vaccination effects on CD4 cells after COVID-19. Pools of viral peptides were used by the ViraFEST assay to expand antigen-specific CD4+ T cells ahead of sequencing. Subsequent to a culture period of around 10 days, CD4+ T cells were isolated. The person's infection with SARS-CoV-2, confirmed by PCR, took place between March and December 2020. These TCRs' antigens remain unknown. This table comes from immunoSEQ multiplex PCR, and its TCRdb copy is limited to in-frame clones, with some not included. This sample carries around 75,000 clones, 73% of them seen once, and the ten largest clones take over 4.5%. The source was CD4+ T cells from PBMCs cultured with HIV peptides, collected before COVID-19 vaccination. The subset: HIV-1 Nef peptide pool negative control/reference culture. These receptor sequences come from a human donor who had a prior SARS-CoV-2 infection.

The chain links TRBV19 to TRBJ2-5; D unclear. Trimming left V 0 bases short and J 5 bases short, with 7 bases between. In germline, CDR1 is LNHDA, CDR2 SQIVND (reference sequence). The CDR3 runs to 13 residues. CDR3 in amino acids: CASSIDIGETQYF. The CDR3 DNA reads TGTGCCAGTAGTATAGATATCGGGGAGACCCAGTACTTC.

This clone appeared once. The genes are TRBV7-9 and TRBJ2-7; 8 nucleotides match TRBD1. V shed 6 bases, J shed 2 bases, and the junction held 3 bases outside the gene matches. Germline V gene sequence: CDR1 SEHNR, CDR2 FQNEAQ (reference sequence). The CDR3 sequence is 13 residues long. The CDR3 sequence: CASSRQGPYEQYF. The CDR3 region has the DNA TGTGCCAGCAGTAGACAGGGGCCCTACGAGCAGTACTTC.

The chain uses TRBV6-6 and TRBJ1-4; D ambiguous. Trimming left V 6 bases short and J 5 bases short, with 13 bases between. The CDR3 runs 14 residues. CDR1 is MNHNY, CDR2 SVGAGI, per germline (reference sequence). Here the CDR3 reads CASSISRGNEKLFF. CDR3 nucleotide sequence: TGTGCCAGCAGCATAAGTCGGGGAAATGAAAAACTGTTTTTT.

This chain joins TRBV20-1 and TRBJ2-1; tentative D call: TRBD2 (5 bases). Germline V gives CDR1 DFQATT, CDR2 SNEGSKA (reference sequence). V lost 3 bases and J lost 1, with 7 bases in between. The CDR3 runs to 13 residues. Here the CDR3 DNA reads TGCAGTGCTAGTCGGGGATCCTACAATGAGCAGTTCTTC. The encoded protein is CSASRGSYNEQFF.

The chain employs TRBV28 and TRBJ2-7, with a tentative D call TRBD2 (6 bases). This CDR3 spans 17 amino acids. Looked up from germline, CDR1 is MDHEN and CDR2 is SYDVKM. V lost 0 bases and J 3 bases, leaving 18 bases between the germline ends. The CDR3 spells CASSLWTSGASHYEQYF. CDR3 in DNA: TGTGCCAGCAGTTTATGGACATCGGGAGCATCCCACTACGAGCAGTACTTC. The full variable domain, in which reference TRBV28 and TRBJ2-7 provide the parts outside the CDR3, is DVKVTQSSRYLVKRTGEKVFLECVQDMDHENMFWYRQDPGLGLRLIYFSYDVKMKEKGDIPEGYSVSREKKERFSLILESASTNQTSMYLCASSLWTSGASHYEQYFGPGTRLTVT.

The V and J genes are TRBV15 and TRBJ2-7, with a possible D match to TRBD2 (6 bases). The CDR3 loop spans 18 amino acids. Trimming cost V 0 bases and J 3 bases, with 21 bases left between them. Germline lookup yields CDR1 LNHNV and CDR2 YYDKDF (reference sequence). This CDR3 is CATSRDPTSRWVVYEQYF. Here the CDR3 DNA reads TGTGCCACCAGCAGAGATCCGACTAGTCGCTGGGTAGTCTACGAGCAGTACTTC.

CDR3 DNA: TGTGCCAGCAGCCCCGGGACAGGTGCCTTTAACTATGGCTACACCTTC. Its translation: CASSPGTGAFNYGYTF. The chain recombines TRBV7-9 with TRBJ1-2, with 8 bases fitting TRBD1. After removal of 5 bases from V and 1 base from J, the junction contained 9 bases not matched to a gene. The CDR3 sequence is 16 residues long. Germline loops: CDR1 SEHNR, CDR2 FQNEAQ (reference sequence).

This clone was seen more than once but under ten times. The rearrangement links TRBV5-1 to TRBJ2-1, with a tentative D call TRBD2 (6 bases). There are 16 residues in the CDR3. The germline V gene has CDR1 SGHRS and CDR2 YFSETQ. The V gene lost 0 bases and the J gene lost 3 bases, with 13 bases spanning the gap. The CDR3 region is CASSLGRDAIYNEQFF. The CDR3 DNA is TGCGCCAGCAGCTTGGGGAGGGATGCTATCTACAATGAGCAGTTCTTC.